This entry describes one TCR beta chain. What it recognizes is unknown. The CDR3 spans 13 residues. Germline V gene sequence: CDR1 ENHRY, CDR2 SYGVKD. V dropped 4 bases and J dropped 10 bases, with 14 bases sitting between them. Clones were sequenced by immunoSEQ multiplex PCR, and TCRdb holds only the in-frame ones, with some missing. The sample includes about 16,000 clones, less than 75% of them seen just once. This entry is derived from a study of PD-1 blockade in classical Hodgkin lymphoma. Study results and caveats: Nivolumab starters within 1 year of ASCT were excluded. Newly diagnosed patients reportedly had lower baseline TCR diversity than healthy donors.

Time point reported: cycle 4 day 1 (C4D1), after 5 to 7 weeks of nivolumab. Every single patient, without exception, relapsed after autologous stem cell transplantation, and brentuximab vedotin exposure varied. The sequence derives from a human donor with classical Hodgkin lymphoma. The source material was peripheral blood mononuclear cells (PBMCs), sampled before the fourth cycle of nivolumab. The chain joins TRBV10-3 to TRBJ2-1; D is uncertain. CDR3 DNA: TGTGCCATCAGTGGGGATCCTACAATCGAGCAGTTCTTC. Residues: CAISGDPTIEQFF.